This entry describes one T cell receptor (beta chain). Per the authors' pipeline: Amplified reference gene primers provided the basis for estimating nucleated cell counts. The data were produced by immunoSEQ multiplex PCR, yet TCRdb's version contains in-frame clones alone and is incomplete. The V and J calls and clone size are taken from that table; D and trimming were inferred from the DNA. The table lists over 200,000 clones, roughly 80% of them singletons. The data derive from a study of blood T cell repertoires in COVID-19. Germline V lookup: CDR1 MNHNS, CDR2 SASEGT. V lost 2 bases to trimming and J lost 0 bases, with 11 bases between them. The CDR3 is 16 residues long.

The chain uses TRBV6-1 and TRBJ2-1, with D maybe TRBD1 (6 bases). The clonotype was recovered from a woman aged 80 or over with acute or convalescent COVID-19. The specimen sequenced was peripheral blood. As DNA, the CDR3 is TGTGCCAGCAGTGAAAGGGGGTTGGGCTCCTACAATGAGCAGTTCTTC. Residues: CASSERGLGSYNEQFF.